One sample yielded the 18 T cell receptor beta chains listed below, sequenced in a study of T cells after somatic rescue of genetic block. TCRdb's table, derived via immunoSEQ multiplex PCR, lists solely in-frame clones and lacks some. The profile shows fewer than 15,000 clones, approximately 70% of them singletons. Sequencing used peripheral blood mononuclear cells (PBMCs). The receptors were gathered from a boy between 10 and 17 years old.

V usage is TRBV6-5 and J usage is TRBJ2-5; D might be TRBD1 (8 bases). V dropped 2 bases and J dropped 5 bases, with 15 bases sitting between them. The CDR3 covers 15 residues. Germline V gene sequence: CDR1 MNHEY, CDR2 SVGAGI. The CDR3 DNA is TGTGCCAGCAGTTACACAGGGGGAGGGCGGGAGACCCAGTACTTC. It specifies CASSYTGGGRETQYF.

The rearrangement joins TRBV2 to TRBJ2-7, with 7 nucleotides matching TRBD1. CDR1 and CDR2 (germline): SNHLY, FYNNEI. The length of the CDR3 is 15 residues. J lost 4 bases, V lost 4 bases, and 10 bases had no gene match. The CDR3 DNA is TGTGCCAGCAGTGTATATGCTAGGGGGCTGTACGAGCAGTACTTC. Translated: CASSVYARGLYEQYF.

The V call is TRBV18, the J call TRBJ2-2, with TRBD1 matching over 9 bases. CDR3 length: 18 residues. Germline V gene sequence: CDR1 KGHSH, CDR2 LQKENI. Trimming took 4 bases from V and 1 from J; bases not matched to a gene: 10. CDR3 nucleotides: TGTGCCAGCTCACTATCTTCCGGGACAGGGTTGAACACCGGGGAGCTGTTTTTT. It codes for CASSLSSGTGLNTGELFF.

The chain joins TRBV6-1 to TRBJ2-2; D possibly corresponds to TRBD1 (6 bases). V lost 3 bases and J 4 bases, leaving 15 bases between the germline ends. Germline CDR1 reads MNHNS; CDR2 reads SASEGT. CDR3 length: 16 residues. CDR3 nucleotides: TGTGCCAGCAGTGATTTTGGCAGGGGTACCACCGGGGAGCTGTTTTTT. Amino acids: CASSDFGRGTTGELFF.

This chain joins TRBV5-1 and TRBJ2-3, with 10 bases aligning to TRBD2. The CDR3 spans 15 residues. Germline V gene sequence: CDR1 SGHRS, CDR2 YFSETQ. V was clipped by 2 bases and J by 2 bases; unmatched bases: 2. The CDR3 DNA follows: TGCGCCAGCAGCTTACTAGCGGGGATCACAGATACGCAGTATTTT. This gives the protein CASSLLAGITDTQYF.

This clone was seen once. The chain's CDR3 is CASSPGNEQFF. The CDR3 nucleotides are TGTGCCAGCTCACCAGGGAATGAGCAGTTCTTC. This rearrangement joins TRBV18 to TRBJ2-1; unclear D gene. The CDR3 has 11 residues. Germline assignment: CDR1 KGHSH and CDR2 LQKENI. V was trimmed by 2 bases and J by 7 bases, leaving 3 bases between them.

The rearrangement joins TRBV5-3 to TRBJ1-4; no clear D. TRBV5-3 is labeled an ORF, and its function is uncertain. V lost 0 bases, J lost 0 bases, and 6 bases lay in between. The CDR3 is made up of 15 amino acids. The CDR3 loop reads CARSLVKSTNEKLFF. CDR3 nucleotides: TGTGCCAGAAGCTTGGTGAAATCAACTAATGAAAAACTGTTTTTT.

This clone came up once. The chain has TRBV21-1 and TRBJ2-7; the listed D gene, TRBD1, was not tested against the DNA. TRBV21-1 is an annotated pseudogene. CDR3 length: 16 amino acids. CDR3 protein: CASSKEPRQGAYEQYF. CDR3 sequence (DNA): TGTGCCAGCAGCAAAGAACCCCGACAGGGGGCCTACGAGCAGTACTTC.

The chain carries TRBV10-3 and TRBJ2-1, with 7 bases aligning to TRBD2. With 6 bases clipped from V and 13 bases from J, the junction kept 9 bases outside the gene matches. The CDR3 is 12 residues long. Germline-derived CDR1 and CDR2 are ENHRY and SYGVKD. The CDR3 is CAISPLAADQFF. The CDR3 DNA reads TGTGCCATCAGCCCCCTAGCGGCCGACCAGTTCTTC.

This clone was seen more than once but under ten times. The J gene is TRBJ1-2, the V gene TRBV4-1; no clear D gene. This CDR3 has 15 residues. V lost 3 bases to trimming and J lost 0 bases, with 11 bases between them. Germline V lookup: CDR1 MGHRA, CDR2 YSYEKL. In DNA form, the CDR3 reads TGCGCCAGCAGCCAGCCCGGACGTCCTAACTATGGCTACACCTTC. Protein: CASSQPGRPNYGYTF.

The V call is TRBV27, the J call TRBJ2-7; possible D gene TRBD2, 5 bases. Germline CDR1 is MNHEY and CDR2 is SMNVEV (reference sequence). The ends were cut back, 6 bases at V and 9 bases at J, with 18 bases in the middle. The CDR3 has 13 amino acids. This chain's CDR3 is CASSPSGSLVQYF. The CDR3, as DNA: TGTGCCAGCAGCCCCAGTGGGAGCTTAGTGCAGTACTTC.

The chain joins TRBV5-1 to TRBJ2-1; 7 bases map to TRBD1. The trim removed 0 bases at V and 9 bases at J, leaving 6 bases unmatched. Germline CDR1 reads SGHRS; CDR2 reads YFSETQ. The CDR3 consists of 14 residues. This chain's CDR3 is CASSLVAGGGEQFF. The CDR3 DNA follows: TGCGCCAGCAGCTTGGTAGCAGGGGGTGGTGAGCAGTTCTTC.

The chain recombines TRBV7-8 with TRBJ2-5; 8 bases are a match to TRBD2. The length of the CDR3 is 16 residues. Germline CDR1 reads SGHVS; CDR2 reads FQNEAQ. V gave up 5 bases and J gave up 2 bases; unmatched junction bases: 10. The DNA of the CDR3 is TGTGCCAGCAGCCCGGGTGCGGGGGGCCATCAAGAGACCCAGTACTTC. This gives the protein CASSPGAGGHQETQYF.

This chain connects TRBV12-5 to TRBJ2-2; D might be TRBD2 (5 bases). CDR1 and CDR2 from the germline V gene are LGHNT and FRNRAP. V lost 5 bases and J 2 bases, leaving 9 bases between the germline ends. This CDR3 is 14 amino acids long. The CDR3 DNA is TGTGCTAGTGGTACCGGACTCAACACCGGGGAGCTGTTTTTT. Translating it yields CASGTGLNTGELFF.

This clone came up a few times. The chain is built from TRBV5-1 and TRBJ2-7; 12 bases match TRBD2. CDR1 and CDR2 from the germline V gene are SGHRS and YFSETQ. This CDR3 has 16 residues. Germline trimming cut 4 bases from V and 3 bases from J; bases unmatched to any gene: 8. CDR3 loop: CASSNTSGRHLYEQYF. Here the CDR3 DNA reads TGCGCCAGCAGCAACACTAGCGGGAGGCACCTCTACGAGCAGTACTTC.

This chain connects TRBV7-9 to TRBJ1-4; a weak D match, TRBD1 (5 bases). The CDR3 sequence is 13 residues long. V dropped 7 bases and J dropped 8 bases, with 14 bases sitting between them. Germline V gives CDR1 SEHNR, CDR2 FQNEAQ (reference sequence). This CDR3 is CASTQRRGEKLFF. The CDR3 DNA is TGTGCCAGCACCCAAAGGCGGGGGGAAAAACTGTTTTTT.

V and J are TRBV23-1 and TRBJ2-3; tentatively, D is TRBD1 or TRBD2 (5 bases each). TRBV23-1 is an open reading frame, and its role is uncertain. The CDR3 has 18 residues. Trimming left V 0 bases short and J 2 bases short, with 18 bases between. The CDR3 region has the DNA TGCGCCAGCAGTCAATCGTGGTGGGCTCCGGGGCCCACAGATACGCAGTATTTT. Translation: CASSQSWWAPGPTDTQYF.

This sequence joins TRBV18 and TRBJ2-7; D call uncertain. The length of the CDR3 is 14 residues. Germline CDR1 and CDR2: KGHSH and LQKENI. V was cut by 4 bases and J by 0 bases, with 10 bases left in between. CDR3 DNA: TGTGCCAGCTCACACACCCCCGACTCCTACGAGCAGTACTTC. Translating it yields CASSHTPDSYEQYF.